This TCR beta chain was recorded in a study of STAT3 mutations in large granular lymphocyte leukemia. Study results and limitations: At least one immunodominant TCR beta clonotype appeared in every T-cell large granular lymphocyte leukemia patient.

Profiled with immunoSEQ multiplex PCR; TCRdb holds only in-frame clones, not every one. The data show over 30,000 clones, around 86% seen once. Deletions cut 4 bases from V and 10 bases from J, with 11 bases between. CDR1 is SEHNR and CDR2 is FQNEAQ in the germline V gene (reference sequence). The CDR3 totals 12 residues. A remark on this clone: Its antigen remains unidentified.

This receptor was obtained from a man aged 60 to 69 with T-cell large granular lymphocyte leukemia. Some clones in this sample may be carry-over from other donors' samples. V and J are TRBV7-9 and TRBJ2-4; the D gene is possibly TRBD2 (6 bases). The sequenced sample consisted of peripheral blood mononuclear cells. The CDR3 spells CASSSEGEIQYF. In DNA, the CDR3 is TGTGCCAGCAGCTCGGAGGGCGAGATTCAGTACTTC.